Sequencing of this T cell receptor beta chain was carried out in a study of PD-1 blockade in classical Hodgkin lymphoma. General observations from the study: Diversity similar to that of newly diagnosed patients was seen at baseline in complete responders. According to reports, newly diagnosed patients had lower baseline TCR diversity than healthy donors, and relapsed/refractory patients had lower baseline TCR diversity still. Nivolumab starters within 1 year of ASCT were excluded.

Profiling relied on immunoSEQ multiplex PCR, and the TCRdb table lists in-frame clones only, not all of them. The sample lists 90,000 or so clones; 92% were seen once. Relapse after autologous stem cell transplantation occurred in every patient, and brentuximab vedotin exposure varied. Reported best responses ranged across complete response, partial response or progressive disease. Notes on this clone: Its antigen is not identified.

The CDR3 runs 16 residues. CDR1 and CDR2 (germline): SEHNR, FQNEAQ (reference sequence). V gave up 4 bases and J gave up 0 bases, with 15 bases separating them. Material: peripheral blood mononuclear cells (PBMCs), obtained before the second cycle of nivolumab. The gene calls are TRBV7-9 and TRBJ2-5, with D unclear. The receptor comes from a human donor with classical Hodgkin lymphoma. The CDR3 DNA reads as TGTGCCAGCAGCTCCGCTACACAAGGGTACCAAGAGACCCAGTACTTC. Translated: CASSSATQGYQETQYF.